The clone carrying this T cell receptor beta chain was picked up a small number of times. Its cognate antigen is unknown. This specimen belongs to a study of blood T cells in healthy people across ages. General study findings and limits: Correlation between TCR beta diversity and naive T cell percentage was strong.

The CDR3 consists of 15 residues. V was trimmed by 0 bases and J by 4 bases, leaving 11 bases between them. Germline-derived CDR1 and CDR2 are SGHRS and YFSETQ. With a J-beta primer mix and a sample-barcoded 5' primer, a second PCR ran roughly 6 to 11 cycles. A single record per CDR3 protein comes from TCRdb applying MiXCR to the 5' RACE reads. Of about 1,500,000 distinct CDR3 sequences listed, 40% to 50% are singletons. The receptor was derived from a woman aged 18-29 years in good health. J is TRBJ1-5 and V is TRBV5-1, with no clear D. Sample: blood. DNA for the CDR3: TGCGCCAGCAGCTTGGTTCCGGGCATAAATCAGCCCCAGCATTTT. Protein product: CASSLVPGINQPQHF.